One sample yielded the 29 T cell receptor beta chains listed below, sequenced in a study of cytomegalovirus exposure and HLA in healthy donors. Amplification used 60 Vbeta primers and 13 Jbeta primers. This table comes from immunoSEQ multiplex PCR, and its TCRdb copy is limited to in-frame clones, with some not included. The table lists some 180,000 clones, more than 75% of them singletons, with 2% to 2.5% in the top ten. What was sequenced was PBMCs. These receptors came from a young woman in good health and CMV-seropositive.

The CDR3 DNA is TGTGCCAGCAGACGTGAAGGGGGCTCTGGGGCCAACGTCCTGACTTTC. Translated: CASRREGGSGANVLTF. The chain has TRBV2 and TRBJ2-6; D might be TRBD1 (6 bases). The V and J ends lost 6 bases and 0 bases respectively, with 12 bases between them. Germline values: CDR1 SNHLY, CDR2 FYNNEI. CDR3 size: 16 residues.

The genes are TRBV28 and TRBJ2-5; TRBD2 agrees at 8 bases. This CDR3 has 13 amino acids. The germline gives CDR1 MDHEN, CDR2 SYDVKM. Trimming took 3 bases from V and 7 from J; bases not matched to a gene: 4. This CDR3 is CASSFNREGTQYF. CDR3 DNA sequence: TGTGCCAGCAGTTTCAACCGGGAGGGGACCCAGTACTTC. Full variable domain (missing parts from reference TRBV28 and TRBJ2-5): DVKVTQSSRYLVKRTGEKVFLECVQDMDHENMFWYRQDPGLGLRLIYFSYDVKMKEKGDIPEGYSVSREKKERFSLILESASTNQTSMYLCASSFNREGTQYFGPGTRLLVL.

This clone showed up just a few times. V usage is TRBV19 and J usage is TRBJ2-3, with D uncertain. Germline loops: CDR1 LNHDA, CDR2 SQIVND (reference sequence). This CDR3 has 15 amino acids. Trimming shortened V by 3 bases and J by 1 base, and 11 bases separated the two germline ends. The DNA for the CDR3 is TGTGCCAGTAGTATCGGATTTGGAGGCACAGATACGCAGTATTTT. Its translation: CASSIGFGGTDTQYF.

V usage is TRBV7-2 and J usage is TRBJ2-5; D is undetermined. Deletions cut 6 bases from V and 5 bases from J, with 13 bases between. CDR3 size: 13 residues. Germline CDR1 is SGHTA and CDR2 is FQGNSA. The CDR3 DNA reads as TGTGCCAGCAGTCAAATGCAGAGGGAGACCCAGTACTTC. Translation gives CASSQMQRETQYF.

J is TRBJ2-5 and V is TRBV5-1; TRBD2 aligns across 8 bases. J was trimmed by 2 bases and V by 9 bases; bases with no gene match: 6. The germline V gene encodes CDR1 SGHRS and CDR2 YFSETQ. The CDR3 has 13 residues. The DNA of the CDR3 is TGCGCCACTCGGGTAGCGGGGCAAGAGACCCAGTACTTC. This codes for CATRVAGQETQYF.

This clone has only one observation. The chain couples TRBV4-3 to TRBJ2-5, with 9 bases identical to TRBD2. The CDR3 covers 19 residues. Germline-derived CDR1 and CDR2 are LGHNA and YSLEER. V trimming: 0 bases; J trimming: 5 bases; junction bases outside the gene matches: 16. The DNA for the CDR3 is TGCGCCAGCAGCCAAGATCTGGCTAGCGGGGTTGTGGTTACGGAGACCCAGTACTTC. It encodes CASSQDLASGVVVTETQYF.

The chain has TRBV5-4 and TRBJ1-1, with D unclear. This CDR3 region has 15 residues. Germline CDR1 reads SGHNT; CDR2 reads YYREEE (reference sequence). Trimming stripped 4 bases from V and 0 bases from J, with 13 bases between. The CDR3 is CASSPGSALNTEAFF. In DNA form, the CDR3 reads TGTGCCAGCAGCCCCGGGAGCGCCCTGAACACTGAAGCTTTCTTT. Complete variable domain (other parts from reference TRBV5-4 and TRBJ1-1): ETGVTQSPTHLIKTRGQQVTLRCSSQSGHNTVSWYQQALGQGPQFIFQYYREEENGRGNFPPRFSGLQFPNYSSELNVNALELDDSALYLCASSPGSALNTEAFFGQGTRLTVV.

The rearrangement links TRBV4-1 to TRBJ1-2; TRBD1 agrees at 7 bases. The V gene end was trimmed by 8 bases and the J gene end by 7 bases; junction bases not matched to a gene: 13. In germline, CDR1 is MGHRA, CDR2 YSYEKL. This CDR3 is 14 amino acids long. The CDR3 sequence: CASGGTDRSAGYTF. The CDR3 DNA sequence: TGCGCCAGCGGGGGTACGGACAGGTCGGCTGGCTACACCTTC.

The CDR3 region is CASSIERRDGYTF. CDR3 DNA sequence: TGTGCCAGTAGTATCGAGAGGCGCGATGGCTACACCTTC. The rearrangement joins TRBV19 to TRBJ1-2; D is uncertain. The CDR3 is 13 residues long. V was cut by 3 bases and J by 6 bases, with 11 bases left in between. Germline loops: CDR1 LNHDA, CDR2 SQIVND (reference sequence).

The genes are TRBV6-5 and TRBJ2-4; tentatively, D is TRBD1 (6 bases). The ends were cut back, 3 bases at V and 8 bases at J, with 17 bases in the middle. This CDR3 comprises 15 residues. Germline V gene sequence: CDR1 MNHEY, CDR2 SVGAGI. CDR3 in amino acids: CASSYFGQGTDIQYF. CDR3 coding DNA: TGTGCCAGCAGTTATTTTGGGCAGGGGACGGACATTCAGTACTTC.

V is TRBV11-3 and J is TRBJ2-3, with D perhaps TRBD2 (5 bases). Germline CDR1 reads SGHNT; CDR2 reads YENEEA. Trimming stripped 1 base from V and 3 bases from J, with 8 bases between. The CDR3 consists of 14 residues. The CDR3 sequence: CASSLGRGTDTQYF. In DNA, the CDR3 is TGTGCCAGCAGCTTAGGCAGAGGGACAGATACGCAGTATTTT.

Only a few counts were recorded for this clone. The chain is built from TRBV28 and TRBJ1-1, with TRBD1 matching 8 bases. The length of the CDR3 is 14 residues. The germline V gene encodes CDR1 MDHEN and CDR2 SYDVKM. V was clipped by 6 bases and J by 1 base; unmatched bases: 4. CDR3 DNA: TGTGCCAGCAGCTCTGGACAGGGGAACACTGAAGCTTTCTTT. It specifies CASSSGQGNTEAFF. The full variable domain, in which reference TRBV28 and TRBJ1-1 provide the parts outside the CDR3, is DVKVTQSSRYLVKRTGEKVFLECVQDMDHENMFWYRQDPGLGLRLIYFSYDVKMKEKGDIPEGYSVSREKKERFSLILESASTNQTSMYLCASSSGQGNTEAFFGQGTRLTVV.

J is TRBJ2-7 and V is TRBV28; TRBD2 might be the D (6 bases). The V gene lost 7 bases and the J gene lost 9 bases, with 13 bases spanning the gap. The CDR3 is 11 amino acids. Germline CDR1 MDHEN, CDR2 SYDVKM. The CDR3 DNA reads TGTGCCAGCATCGGGGTGGGAGGGCAGTACTTC. It codes for CASIGVGGQYF.

This rearrangement joins TRBV5-8 to TRBJ1-5; tentative D call: TRBD1 (6 bases). CDR3 length: 13 amino acids. V was cut by 6 bases and J by 9 bases, with 16 bases left in between. The germline V gene encodes CDR1 SGHTS and CDR2 YDEGEE. In nucleotides, the CDR3 is TGTGCCAGCATCACGGACAGATGGGCGCCCCAGCATTTT. It encodes CASITDRWAPQHF.

This clone appeared once. V and J are TRBV7-3 and TRBJ1-1; D perhaps matches TRBD1 (6 bases). The V gene's germline CDR1 is SGHTA and CDR2 FQGTGA. The CDR3 sequence is 13 residues long. V lost 5 bases and J lost 5, with 12 bases in between. The CDR3 spells CASSAQGRTEAFF. In DNA, the CDR3 is TGTGCCAGCAGCGCACAGGGCCGAACTGAAGCTTTCTTT.

This clone was detected a few times. This chain connects TRBV7-2 to TRBJ2-3; unclear D gene. This CDR3 region has 16 residues. Germline V gives CDR1 SGHTA, CDR2 FQGNSA. The V end was cut by 6 bases, the J end by 2 bases, with 18 bases between. Here the CDR3 reads CASSPRPRGDTDTQYF. The CDR3 bases are TGTGCCAGCAGTCCTAGGCCTAGAGGAGACACAGATACGCAGTATTTT.

The V call is TRBV13, the J call TRBJ1-1, with D uncertain. CDR1 is PRHDT and CDR2 is FYEKMQ in the germline V gene (reference sequence). This CDR3 comprises 17 residues. The ends were cut back, 0 bases at V and 0 bases at J, with 14 bases in the middle. The CDR3 loop reads CASSLGGRFFMNTEAFF. The CDR3 DNA sequence: TGTGCCAGCAGCTTAGGCGGCAGGTTCTTCATGAACACTGAAGCTTTCTTT.

The chain uses TRBV11-2 and TRBJ1-3, with 7 bases lining up with TRBD1. The ends lost 4 bases at V and 3 bases at J; junction bases unmatched: 6. Germline V gene lookup returns CDR1 SGHAT and CDR2 FQNNGV. The CDR3 consists of 15 residues. The DNA for the CDR3 is TGTGCCAGCAGCTCGACAGGGCTAAGTGGAAACACCATATATTTT. Protein sequence: CASSSTGLSGNTIYF.

The rearrangement links TRBV19 to TRBJ2-5; possibly TRBD2 for D (7 bases). The J call is in doubt because the DNA end fits TRBJ2-7 better. Germline lookup yields CDR1 LNHDA and CDR2 SQIVND (reference sequence). The CDR3 covers 17 residues. The CDR3 here is CASSAMGGQDLSYEQYF. DNA for the CDR3: TGTGCCAGTAGTGCTATGGGGGGGCAGGATCTTTCCTACGAGCAGTACTTC.

The chain employs TRBV9 and TRBJ1-2; 9 bases agree with TRBD1. V was clipped by 3 bases and J by 7 bases; unmatched bases: 7. The CDR3 is made up of 14 amino acids. From germline, CDR1 is SGDLS and CDR2 YYNGEE. CDR3 in amino acids: CASSGGDRVSGYTF. The CDR3 DNA follows: TGTGCCAGCAGCGGGGGGGACAGGGTTTCTGGCTACACCTTC.

The gene calls are TRBV5-1 and TRBJ1-1, with a tentative D call TRBD1 (5 bases). The CDR3 runs 16 residues. CDR1 SGHRS and CDR2 YFSETQ come from the germline V gene. The germline V and J ends were trimmed by 1 base and 4 bases, with 17 bases remaining between them. CDR3: CASSLTPGGSSTEAFF. For the CDR3, the DNA is TGCGCCAGCAGCTTGACCCCGGGGGGATCGAGCACTGAAGCTTTCTTT.

The chain combines TRBV9 with TRBJ2-5; the D is unclear. Trimming removed 0 bases from V and 1 base from J, with 7 bases in between. This CDR3 spans 14 amino acids. Per germline, CDR1 SGDLS and CDR2 YYNGEE. CDR3 sequence (DNA): TGTGCCAGCAGCGTAGAGTCGAGCCAAGAGACCCAGTACTTC. This sequence encodes CASSVESSQETQYF.

This clone has just a few counts. The chain recombines TRBV28 with TRBJ1-2, with TRBD1 as a possible D gene (6 bases). CDR1 is MDHEN, CDR2 SYDVKM, per germline. CDR3 length equals 12 residues. The V gene lost 4 bases and the J gene lost 7 bases, with 10 bases spanning the gap. This CDR3 reads CASSSDRSGYTF. In DNA form, the CDR3 reads TGTGCCAGCAGTTCCGACAGGTCTGGCTACACCTTC.

The chain joins TRBV30 to TRBJ2-6, with TRBD2 matching over 8 bases. V lost 1 base and J lost 4; bases outside the gene matches: 6. The germline gives CDR1 GTSNPN, CDR2 SVGIG (reference sequence). This CDR3 is 16 amino acids long. CDR3 in DNA: TGTGCCTGGAGTGCAGGGAGGACTAGCGGGGCCAACGTCCTGACTTTC. Its translation: CAWSAGRTSGANVLTF.

This clone was detected only a few times. The chain employs TRBV28 and TRBJ1-3, with unresolved D. V gave up 2 bases and J gave up 0 bases, with 11 bases separating them. This CDR3 region has 16 residues. Germline V gene sequence: CDR1 MDHEN, CDR2 SYDVKM. DNA for the CDR3: TGTGCCAGCAGTTTACCCCTCTTCGGCTCTGGAAACACCATATATTTT. Encoded protein: CASSLPLFGSGNTIYF.

The chain is built from TRBV12-5 and TRBJ2-2; 7 bases map to TRBD1. The CDR3 sequence is 14 residues long. CDR1 is LGHNT, CDR2 FRNRAP, per germline. V was pared by 6 bases and J by 8 bases, with 9 bases of the junction left unmatched. The DNA of the CDR3 is TGTGCTAGTGGCCACCCCGACAGGGTTGGGGAGCTGTTTTTT. Amino acid sequence: CASGHPDRVGELFF.

The gene calls are TRBV4-3 and TRBJ1-5; TRBD1 matches 8 bases. From germline, CDR1 is LGHNA and CDR2 YSLEER. The CDR3 is 15 residues long. The V segment lost 0 bases and the J segment 3 bases; nucleotides outside the gene matches: 1. CDR3 bases: TGCGCCAGCAGCCAAGAGACAGGGGACAATCAGCCCCAGCATTTT. Translating gives CASSQETGDNQPQHF.

This clone was detected only once. This rearrangement joins TRBV4-3 to TRBJ1-3; D call uncertain. Germline V gives CDR1 LGHNA, CDR2 YSLEER. The CDR3 sequence is 14 residues long. Trimming pared 0 bases from V and 0 bases from J, leaving 3 bases between. The CDR3 region is CASSQDLSGNTIYF. The CDR3 nucleotides are TGCGCCAGCAGCCAAGATCTCTCTGGAAACACCATATATTTT.

This clone showed up just a few times. This chain joins TRBV6-6 and TRBJ1-5; D is unclear. The germline V and J ends were trimmed by 5 bases and 1 base, with 3 bases remaining between them. CDR1 MNHNY and CDR2 SVGAGI come from the germline V gene (reference sequence). CDR3 length: 12 amino acids. For the CDR3, the DNA is TGTGCCAGCAGTCAGAGCAATCAGCCCCAGCATTTT. Its protein is CASSQSNQPQHF.